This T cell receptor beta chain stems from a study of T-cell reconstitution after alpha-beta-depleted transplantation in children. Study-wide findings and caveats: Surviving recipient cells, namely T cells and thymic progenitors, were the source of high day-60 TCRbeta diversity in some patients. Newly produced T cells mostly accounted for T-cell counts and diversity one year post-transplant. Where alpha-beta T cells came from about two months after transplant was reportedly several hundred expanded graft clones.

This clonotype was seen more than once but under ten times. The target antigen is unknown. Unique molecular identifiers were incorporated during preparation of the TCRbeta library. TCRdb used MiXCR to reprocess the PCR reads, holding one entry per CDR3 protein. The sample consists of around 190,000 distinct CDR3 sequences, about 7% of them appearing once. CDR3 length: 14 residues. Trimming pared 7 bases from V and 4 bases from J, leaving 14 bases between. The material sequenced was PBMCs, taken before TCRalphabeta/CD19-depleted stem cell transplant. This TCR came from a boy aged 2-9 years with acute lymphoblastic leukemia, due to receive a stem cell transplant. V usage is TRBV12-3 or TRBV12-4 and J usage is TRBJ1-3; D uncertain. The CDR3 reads CASTVSVSGNTIYF. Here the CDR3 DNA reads TGTGCCAGCACCGTGTCGGTCTCCGGAAACACCATATATTTT.